This T cell receptor (beta chain) was captured in a study of blood T cell repertoires in COVID-19. TCRdb's copy holds only in-frame clones and misses some; the assay was immunoSEQ multiplex PCR. The sample consists of about 320,000 clones, around 90% of them appearing once. Allocation to cohorts depended on clinical history reported by the participants. The CDR3 is 14 amino acids. Germline V gives CDR1 MDHEN, CDR2 SYDVKM. Trimming cost V 4 bases and J 4 bases, with 11 bases left between them. The chain links TRBV28 to TRBJ1-3; TRBD1 might be the D (5 bases). The sequence came from a man under 40 who had recovered from COVID-19. Sequenced sample: PBMCs or T cells enriched from blood (not recorded which). DNA for the CDR3: TGTGCCAGCAGTTCCACAGGTCTCGGAAACACCATATATTTT. Residues: CASSSTGLGNTIYF.